This entry concerns a single T cell receptor beta chain. No antigen is known for it. The data derive from a study of T cell repertoires in cytomegalovirus infection. Across the whole study: CMV epitopes that were recently identified and HLA-C-restricted were used alongside well-studied HLA-B-restricted ones. Carrying CMV and the relevant HLA type showed in public TCR beta signatures. Overall study findings and caveats: Pooled public TCR beta family frequency picked out CMV carriers with the relevant HLA. In two of eight donors, the top clonotype was HLA-C-restricted CMV-specific.

One entry per CDR3 protein results from TCRdb running MiXCR on the reads. Of about 770,000 distinct CDR3 sequences in the sample, about 27% were seen once. The CDR3 sequence is 15 residues long. Germline V gene data show CDR1 as SQVTM and CDR2 as ANQGSEA. Germline trimming cut 7 bases from V and 6 bases from J; bases unmatched to any gene: 11. This sequence joins TRBV29-1 and TRBJ2-1, with 11 nucleotides matching TRBD2. The clonotype was recovered from a human donor in good health (CMV status not recorded). Some clones in this sample may be carry-over from other donors' samples. The material was cultured CD8+ T cells from PBMCs, obtained from culture after CMV antigen stimulation. The CDR3 bases are TGCAGCGCGTTGACTAGCGGGACTCCCCTCAATGAGCAGTTCTTC. Residues: CSALTSGTPLNEQFF.